This T cell receptor beta chain was found in a study of CD8+ T cells in alopecia areata. This clone was counted a few times. This sample includes further DNA sequences coding for the same CDR3. Germline CDR1 SGDLS, CDR2 YYNGEE. Trimming shortened V by 0 bases and J by 1 base, and 2 bases separated the two germline ends. This CDR3 comprises 13 residues. Extraction and reverse transcription of RNA yielded cDNA as the sequencing template. TCRdb's table, derived via immunoSEQ multiplex PCR, lists solely in-frame clones and lacks some. The sample holds about 110,000 clones; approximately 59% are singletons and the top ten take 20% to 25%.

The chain is built from TRBV9 and TRBJ2-1; D is undetermined. The specimen was CD8+ T cells sorted from blood. This clonotype was obtained from a human donor in good health. This CDR3 is CASSVGSYNEQFF. The DNA for the CDR3 is TGTGCCAGCAGCGTAGGGTCCTACAATGAGCAGTTCTTC.